This T cell receptor beta chain was observed in a study of regulatory T cells in long-lasting Graves disease. Arm-PCR with iRepertoire HTBI primers amplified the CDR3 regions for these TCR beta libraries. Each CDR3 protein gets one entry after TCRdb re-called the multiplex PCR reads with MiXCR. The data show some 370,000 distinct CDR3 sequences, roughly 10% seen once. Documented time point: newly diagnosed GD, antithyroid drugs for less than 3 months. With RNA extracted from PBMCs as input, the TCR library was made. V was clipped by 3 bases and J by 4 bases; unmatched bases: 10. CDR1 and CDR2 from the germline V gene are SGHRS and YFSETQ. This CDR3 region has 17 residues. The sample was also reused in another study, on T cells in Graves' hyperthyroidism and ophthalmopathy. That investigation notes: HTBI primers were used for first-round RT-PCR of the TCR CDR3.

The sequenced sample was peripheral blood mononuclear cells (PBMCs), obtained at new diagnosis, from a patient treated with antithyroid drugs. The V gene is TRBV5-1, the J gene TRBJ2-6, with TRBD1 matching over 7 bases. The TCR was taken from a woman between 18 and 30 years old with Graves disease. The CDR3 region is CASSSSEGGWGANVLTF. The CDR3 coding sequence is TGCGCCAGCAGCTCGTCGGAAGGGGGCTGGGGGGCCAACGTCCTGACTTTC. Full variable domain (missing parts from reference TRBV5-1 and TRBJ2-6): KAGVTQTPRYLIKTRGQQVTLSCSPISGHRSVSWYQQTPGQGLQFLFEYFSETQRNKGNFPGRFSGRQFSNSRSEMNVSTLELGDSALYLCASSSSEGGWGANVLTFGAGSRLTVL.